This passage covers 6 T cell receptor beta chains from one sample sequenced in a study of OX40 agonist ivuxolimab in advanced cancers. The method was immunoSEQ multiplex PCR; TCRdb's version includes in-frame clones alone and lacks a portion of them. This table has some 9,000 clones, 89% appearing once. Sequencing used CD4+ or CD8+ T cells sorted from blood, obtained in a trial of the OX40 agonist ivuxolimab. The receptors derive from an adult with an advanced solid tumor such as melanoma, head and neck, liver or kidney cancer.

Here the CDR3 reads CASSPTGGDEGYTF. DNA for the CDR3: TGTGCCAGCTCACCGACAGGGGGCGATGAGGGCTACACCTTC. The chain recombines TRBV18 with TRBJ1-2; TRBD1 matches 10 bases. V lost 3 bases to trimming and J lost 8 bases; unmatched junction nucleotides: 6. From germline, CDR1 is KGHSH and CDR2 LQKENI. The CDR3 is made up of 14 amino acids.

The genes are TRBV6-1 and TRBJ1-1; D remains unclear. Trimming took 7 bases from V and 0 from J, leaving 15 bases between them. The CDR3 contains 15 residues. The germline V gene encodes CDR1 MNHNS and CDR2 SASEGT. The CDR3 region is CASIIVGGLNTEAFF. Here the CDR3 DNA reads TGTGCCAGCATAATAGTTGGTGGACTGAACACTGAAGCTTTCTTT.

V and J are TRBV11-1 and TRBJ1-6; 8 nucleotides agree with TRBD1. Germline values: CDR1 SGHAT, CDR2 FQDESV (reference sequence). This CDR3 is built from 14 residues. V was pared by 5 bases and J by 8 bases, with 5 bases of the junction left unmatched. CDR3 residues: CASSPSGGYSPLHF. The DNA for the CDR3 is TGTGCCAGCAGCCCCTCAGGGGGCTATTCACCCCTCCACTTT. The full variable domain, with the rest looked up from reference TRBV11-1 and TRBJ1-6, is EAEVAQSPRYKITEKSQAVAFWCDPISGHATLYWYRQILGQGPELLVQFQDESVVDDSQLPKDRFSAERLKGVDSTLKIQPAELGDSAMYLCASSPSGGYSPLHFGNGTRLTVT.

This chain links TRBV28 with TRBJ1-1; D might be TRBD1 (5 bases). Trimming took 9 bases from V and 0 from J, leaving 11 bases between them. Germline CDR1 is MDHEN and CDR2 is SYDVKM. The CDR3 runs to 13 residues. The CDR3 DNA reads as TGTGCCAGTCTCAGGGTAATGAACACTGAAGCTTTCTTT. This gives the protein CASLRVMNTEAFF.

V usage is TRBV11-2 and J usage is TRBJ2-2; possible D gene TRBD2, 5 bases. V lost 3 bases and J lost 0, with 8 bases in between. The CDR3 extends over 15 amino acids. Per germline, CDR1 SGHAT and CDR2 FQNNGV. CDR3 protein: CASSLRATNTGELFF. DNA of the CDR3: TGTGCCAGCAGCTTGCGGGCGACGAACACCGGGGAGCTGTTTTTT.

The chain carries TRBV7-9 and TRBJ1-1; possible D gene TRBD1, 6 bases. Germline V CDR1 and CDR2: SEHNR, FQNEAQ (reference sequence). The CDR3 is 15 amino acids. V gave up 5 bases and J gave up 3 bases, with 16 bases separating them. CDR3 amino acids: CASSMTGSLDTEAFF. CDR3 in DNA: TGTGCCAGCAGCATGACAGGCTCCCTGGACACTGAAGCTTTCTTT.